This entry features one T cell receptor beta chain sequence. Antigen unknown. The entry originates in a study of cytomegalovirus exposure and HLA in healthy donors. Study summary: An analysis done earlier identified more than 100 million unique TCR beta sequences from roughly 190 million T cells.

Regarding the study as a whole: Later analysis demonstrated an association between a missense DCLRE1C variant and TCR beta V- and J-gene trimming.

The CDR3 has 13 residues. Germline V lookup: CDR1 SNHLY, CDR2 FYNNEI. V dropped 8 bases and J dropped 4 bases, with 13 bases sitting between them. The PCR contained 60 Vbeta and 13 Jbeta primers. The data were produced by immunoSEQ multiplex PCR, yet TCRdb's version contains in-frame clones alone and is incomplete. The sample lists about 150,000 clones; 8.5% to 10% were seen once. The chain links TRBV2 to TRBJ2-3; maybe TRBD1 (7 bases). Specimen: PBMCs. This TCR came from a man aged 45-65 years in good health and CMV-seronegative. The CDR3 loop reads CASSRRGADTQYF. CDR3 bases: TGTGCCAGCTCTCGCAGGGGGGCAGATACGCAGTATTTT.